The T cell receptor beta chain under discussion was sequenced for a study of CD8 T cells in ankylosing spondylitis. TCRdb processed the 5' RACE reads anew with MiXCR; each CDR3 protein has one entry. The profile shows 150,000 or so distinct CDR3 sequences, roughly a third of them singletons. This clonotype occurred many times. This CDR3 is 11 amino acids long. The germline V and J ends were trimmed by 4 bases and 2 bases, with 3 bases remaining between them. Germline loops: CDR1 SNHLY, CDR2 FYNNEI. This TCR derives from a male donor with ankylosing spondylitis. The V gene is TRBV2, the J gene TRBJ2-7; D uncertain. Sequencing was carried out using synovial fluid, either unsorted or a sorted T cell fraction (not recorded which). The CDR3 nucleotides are TGTGCCAGCAGTGTCACCTACGAGCAGTACTTC. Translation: CASSVTYEQYF.